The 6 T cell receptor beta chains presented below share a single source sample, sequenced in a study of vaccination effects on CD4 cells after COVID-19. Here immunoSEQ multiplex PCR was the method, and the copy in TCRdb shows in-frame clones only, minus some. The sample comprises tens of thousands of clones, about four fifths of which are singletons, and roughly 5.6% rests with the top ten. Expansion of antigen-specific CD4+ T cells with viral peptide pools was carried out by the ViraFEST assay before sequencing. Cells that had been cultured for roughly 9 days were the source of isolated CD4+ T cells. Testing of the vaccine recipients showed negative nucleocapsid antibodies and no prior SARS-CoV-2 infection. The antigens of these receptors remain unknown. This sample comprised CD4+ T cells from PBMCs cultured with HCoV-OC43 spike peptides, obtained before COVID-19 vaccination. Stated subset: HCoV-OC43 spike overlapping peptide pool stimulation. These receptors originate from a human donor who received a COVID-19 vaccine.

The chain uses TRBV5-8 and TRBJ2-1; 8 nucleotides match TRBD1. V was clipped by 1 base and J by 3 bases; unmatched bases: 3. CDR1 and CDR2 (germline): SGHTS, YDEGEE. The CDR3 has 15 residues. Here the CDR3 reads CASSLRDRGYNEQFF. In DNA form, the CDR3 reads TGTGCCAGCAGCTTGCGTGACAGGGGCTACAATGAGCAGTTCTTC.

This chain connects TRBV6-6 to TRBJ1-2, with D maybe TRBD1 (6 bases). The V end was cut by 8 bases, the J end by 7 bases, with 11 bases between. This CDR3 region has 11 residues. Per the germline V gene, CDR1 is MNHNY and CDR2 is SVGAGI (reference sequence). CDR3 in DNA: TGTGCCAGCGTACAGGGTAGTGGCTACACCTTC. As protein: CASVQGSGYTF.

The CDR3 sequence is CATSDLGDQPQHF. The CDR3 bases are TGTGCCACCAGTGATCTCGGGGATCAGCCCCAGCATTTT. This chain joins TRBV24-1 and TRBJ1-5; D is unclear. The CDR3 runs 13 residues. Germline V lookup: CDR1 KGHDR, CDR2 SFDVKD. V was clipped by 3 bases and J by 5 bases, with 7 bases between them.

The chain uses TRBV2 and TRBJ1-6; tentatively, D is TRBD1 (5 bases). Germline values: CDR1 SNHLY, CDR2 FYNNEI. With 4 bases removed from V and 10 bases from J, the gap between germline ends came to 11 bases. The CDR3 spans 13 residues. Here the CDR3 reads CASSGGARSPLHF. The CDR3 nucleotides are TGTGCCAGCAGTGGAGGGGCGCGGTCACCCCTCCACTTT.

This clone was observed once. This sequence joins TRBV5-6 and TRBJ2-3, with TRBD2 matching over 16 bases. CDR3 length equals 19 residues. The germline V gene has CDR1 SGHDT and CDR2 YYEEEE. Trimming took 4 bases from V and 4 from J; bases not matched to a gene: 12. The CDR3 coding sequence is TGTGCCAGCAGCCCCCCCCGGGGACTAGCGGGGGGGCGCGCAGATACGCAGTATTTT. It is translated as CASSPPRGLAGGRADTQYF.

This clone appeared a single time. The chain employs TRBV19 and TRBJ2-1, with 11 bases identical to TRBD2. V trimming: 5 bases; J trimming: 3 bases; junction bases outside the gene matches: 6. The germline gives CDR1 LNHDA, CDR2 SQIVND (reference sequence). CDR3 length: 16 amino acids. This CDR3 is CASSVYGTSGYNEQFF. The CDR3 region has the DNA TGTGCCAGTAGTGTATACGGGACTAGCGGCTACAATGAGCAGTTCTTC.